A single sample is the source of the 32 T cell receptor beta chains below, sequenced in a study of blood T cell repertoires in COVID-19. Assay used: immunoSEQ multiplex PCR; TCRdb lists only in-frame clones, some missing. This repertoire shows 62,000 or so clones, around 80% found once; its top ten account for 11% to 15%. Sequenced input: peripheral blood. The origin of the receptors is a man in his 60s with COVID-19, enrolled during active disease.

In DNA, the CDR3 is TGCGCCAGCAGCTTGCGGGGGTTAGCGACTGAAGCTTTCTTT. Protein sequence: CASSLRGLATEAFF. The chain carries TRBV5-1 and TRBJ1-1; D possibly corresponds to TRBD1 (5 bases). Germline CDR1 is SGHRS and CDR2 is YFSETQ. The CDR3 loop spans 14 amino acids. Trimming removed 1 base from V and 5 bases from J, with 12 bases in between. Complete variable domain (other parts from reference TRBV5-1 and TRBJ1-1): KAGVTQTPRYLIKTRGQQVTLSCSPISGHRSVSWYQQTPGQGLQFLFEYFSETQRNKGNFPGRFSGRQFSNSRSEMNVSTLELGDSALYLCASSLRGLATEAFFGQGTRLTVV.

CDR3 coding DNA: TGTGCCAGCAGTGGCGGGAGGTGGGGGTACGAGCAGTACTTC. It codes for CASSGGRWGYEQYF. The rearrangement uses TRBV28 and TRBJ2-7, with 8 positions matching TRBD2. The CDR3 length is 14 residues. The germline V gene has CDR1 MDHEN and CDR2 SYDVKM. Trimming took 5 bases from V and 4 from J; bases not matched to a gene: 7. The variable domain in full, completed from reference TRBV28 and TRBJ2-7, reads DVKVTQSSRYLVKRTGEKVFLECVQDMDHENMFWYRQDPGLGLRLIYFSYDVKMKEKGDIPEGYSVSREKKERFSLILESASTNQTSMYLCASSGGRWGYEQYFGPGTRLTVT.

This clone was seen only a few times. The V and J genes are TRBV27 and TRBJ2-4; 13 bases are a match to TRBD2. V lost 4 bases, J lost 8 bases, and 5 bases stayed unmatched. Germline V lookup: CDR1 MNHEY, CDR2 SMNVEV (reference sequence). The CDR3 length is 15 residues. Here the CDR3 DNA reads TGTGCCAGCAGTTACGGGACTAGCGGGACTGACATTCAGTACTTC. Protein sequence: CASSYGTSGTDIQYF.

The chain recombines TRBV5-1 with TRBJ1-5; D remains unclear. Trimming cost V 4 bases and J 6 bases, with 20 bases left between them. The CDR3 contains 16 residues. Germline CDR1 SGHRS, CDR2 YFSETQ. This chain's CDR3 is CASSRDGPNSGQPQHF. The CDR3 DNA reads TGCGCCAGCAGCCGGGATGGGCCTAACTCGGGTCAGCCCCAGCATTTT. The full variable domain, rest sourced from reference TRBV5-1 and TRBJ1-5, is KAGVTQTPRYLIKTRGQQVTLSCSPISGHRSVSWYQQTPGQGLQFLFEYFSETQRNKGNFPGRFSGRQFSNSRSEMNVSTLELGDSALYLCASSRDGPNSGQPQHFGDGTRLSIL.

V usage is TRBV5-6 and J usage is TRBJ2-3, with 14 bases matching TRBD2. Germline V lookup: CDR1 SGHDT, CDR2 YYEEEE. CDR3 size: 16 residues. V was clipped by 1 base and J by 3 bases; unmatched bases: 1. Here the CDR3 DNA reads TGTGCCAGCAGCTTGCGGACTAGCGGGGGGACAGATACGCAGTATTTT. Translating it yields CASSLRTSGGTDTQYF.

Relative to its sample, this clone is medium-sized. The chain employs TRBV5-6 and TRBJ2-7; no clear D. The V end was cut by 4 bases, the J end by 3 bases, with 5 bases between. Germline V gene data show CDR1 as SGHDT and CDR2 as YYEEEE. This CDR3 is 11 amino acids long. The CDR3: CASSRVYEQYF. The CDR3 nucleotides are TGTGCCAGCAGCAGAGTCTACGAGCAGTACTTC. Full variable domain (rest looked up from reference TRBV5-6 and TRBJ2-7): DAGVTQSPTHLIKTRGQQVTLRCSPKSGHDTVSWYQQALGQGPQFIFQYYEEEERQRGNFPDRFSGHQFPNYSSELNVNALLLGDSALYLCASSRVYEQYFGPGTRLTVT.

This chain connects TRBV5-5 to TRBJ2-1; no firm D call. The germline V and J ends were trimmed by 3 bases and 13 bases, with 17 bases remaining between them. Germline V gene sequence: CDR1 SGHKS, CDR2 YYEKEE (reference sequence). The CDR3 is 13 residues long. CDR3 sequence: CASSSAYFSQQFF. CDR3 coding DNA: TGTGCCAGCAGCTCCGCTTATTTTAGCCAACAGTTCTTC. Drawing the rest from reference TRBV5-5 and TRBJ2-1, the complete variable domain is DAGVTQSPTHLIKTRGQQVTLRCSPISGHKSVSWYQQVLGQGPQFIFQYYEKEERGRGNFPDRFSARQFPNYSSELNVNALLLGDSALYLCASSSAYFSQQFFGPGTRLTVL.

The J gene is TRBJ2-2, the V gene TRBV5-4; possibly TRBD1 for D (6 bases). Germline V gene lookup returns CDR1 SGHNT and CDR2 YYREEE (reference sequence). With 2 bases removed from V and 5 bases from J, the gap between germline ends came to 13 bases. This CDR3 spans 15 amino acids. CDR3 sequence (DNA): TGTGCCAGCAGCTTACAATCAGGGGAAACCGGGGAGCTGTTTTTT. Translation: CASSLQSGETGELFF.

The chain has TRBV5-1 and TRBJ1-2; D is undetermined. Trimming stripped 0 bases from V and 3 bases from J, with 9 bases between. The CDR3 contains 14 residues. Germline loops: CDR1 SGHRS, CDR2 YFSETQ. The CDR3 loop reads CASSLAVSDYGYTF. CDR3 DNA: TGCGCCAGCAGCTTGGCCGTGTCGGACTATGGCTACACCTTC.

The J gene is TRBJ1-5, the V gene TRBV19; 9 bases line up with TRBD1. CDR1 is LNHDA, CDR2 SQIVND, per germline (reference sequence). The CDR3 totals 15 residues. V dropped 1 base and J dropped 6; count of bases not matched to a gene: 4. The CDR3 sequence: CASSIGDRVGQPQHF. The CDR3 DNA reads TGTGCCAGTAGTATAGGGGACAGGGTAGGTCAGCCCCAGCATTTT. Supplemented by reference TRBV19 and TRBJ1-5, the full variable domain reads DGGITQSPKYLFRKEGQNVTLSCEQNLNHDAMYWYRQDPGQGLRLIYYSQIVNDFQKGDIAEGYSVSREKKESFPLTVTSAQKNPTAFYLCASSIGDRVGQPQHFGDGTRLSIL.

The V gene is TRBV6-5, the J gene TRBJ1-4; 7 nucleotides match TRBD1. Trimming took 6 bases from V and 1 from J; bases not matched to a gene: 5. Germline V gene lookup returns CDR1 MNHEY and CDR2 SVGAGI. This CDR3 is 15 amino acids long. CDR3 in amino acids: CASSGNRGTNEKLFF. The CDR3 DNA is TGTGCCAGCAGCGGTAACAGGGGAACTAATGAAAAACTGTTTTTT.

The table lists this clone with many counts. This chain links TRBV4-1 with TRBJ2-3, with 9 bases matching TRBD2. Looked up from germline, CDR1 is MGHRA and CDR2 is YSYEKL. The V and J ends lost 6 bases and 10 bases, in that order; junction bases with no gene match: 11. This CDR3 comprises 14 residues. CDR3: CASSGRTSADPQYF. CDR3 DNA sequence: TGCGCCAGCAGTGGGCGGACTAGCGCCGATCCGCAGTATTTT.

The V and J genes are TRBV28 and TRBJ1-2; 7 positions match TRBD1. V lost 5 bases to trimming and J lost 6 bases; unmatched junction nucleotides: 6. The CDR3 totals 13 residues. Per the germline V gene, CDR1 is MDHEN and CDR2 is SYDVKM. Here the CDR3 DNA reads TGTGCCAGCAGTCTTACAGGGGAGGATGGCTACACCTTC. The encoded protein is CASSLTGEDGYTF.

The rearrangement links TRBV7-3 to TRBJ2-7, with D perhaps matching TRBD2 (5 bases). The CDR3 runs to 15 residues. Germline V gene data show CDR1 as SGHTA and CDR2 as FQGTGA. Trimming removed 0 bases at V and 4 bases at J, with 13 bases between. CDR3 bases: TGTGCCAGCAGCTTAACTGGGGAGAACCCATACGAGCAGTACTTC. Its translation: CASSLTGENPYEQYF.

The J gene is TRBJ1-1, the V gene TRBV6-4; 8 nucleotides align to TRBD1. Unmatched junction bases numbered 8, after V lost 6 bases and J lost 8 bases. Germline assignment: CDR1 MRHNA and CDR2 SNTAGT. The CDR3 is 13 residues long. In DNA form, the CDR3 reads TGTGCCAGCAGCGAAAGGACAGGGAGCGAAGCTTTCTTT. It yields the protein CASSERTGSEAFF.

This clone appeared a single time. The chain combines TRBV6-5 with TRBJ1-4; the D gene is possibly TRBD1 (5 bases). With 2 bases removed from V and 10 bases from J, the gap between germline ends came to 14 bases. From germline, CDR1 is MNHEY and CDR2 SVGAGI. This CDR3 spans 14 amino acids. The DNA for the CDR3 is TGTGCCAGCAGTTACCAGACCCGGGGGGGAAAACTGTTTTTT. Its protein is CASSYQTRGGKLFF.

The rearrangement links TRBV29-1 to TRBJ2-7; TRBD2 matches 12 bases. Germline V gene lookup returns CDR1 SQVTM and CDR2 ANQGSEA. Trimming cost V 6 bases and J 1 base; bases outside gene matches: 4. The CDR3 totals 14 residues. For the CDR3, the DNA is TGCAGCGTCCGCCTAGCGGGGGGGTCCTACGAGCAGTACTTC. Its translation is CSVRLAGGSYEQYF.

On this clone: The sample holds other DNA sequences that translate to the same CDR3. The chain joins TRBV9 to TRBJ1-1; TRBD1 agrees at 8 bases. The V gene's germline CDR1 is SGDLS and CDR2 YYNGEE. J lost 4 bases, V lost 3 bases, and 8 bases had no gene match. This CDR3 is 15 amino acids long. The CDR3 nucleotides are TGTGCCAGCAGCGAGGGGACAGGAGTTGGCACTGAAGCTTTCTTT. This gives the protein CASSEGTGVGTEAFF. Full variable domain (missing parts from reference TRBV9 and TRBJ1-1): DSGVTQTPKHLITATGQRVTLRCSPRSGDLSVYWYQQSLDQGLQFLIQYYNGEERAKGNILERFSAQQFPDLHSELNLSSLELGDSALYFCASSEGTGVGTEAFFGQGTRLTVV.

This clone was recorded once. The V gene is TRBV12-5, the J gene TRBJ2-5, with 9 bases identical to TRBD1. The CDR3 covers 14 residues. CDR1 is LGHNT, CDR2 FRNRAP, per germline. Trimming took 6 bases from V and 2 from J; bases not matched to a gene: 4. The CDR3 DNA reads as TGTGCTAGTGGGACAGGGGGAATTCAAGAGACCCAGTACTTC. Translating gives CASGTGGIQETQYF.

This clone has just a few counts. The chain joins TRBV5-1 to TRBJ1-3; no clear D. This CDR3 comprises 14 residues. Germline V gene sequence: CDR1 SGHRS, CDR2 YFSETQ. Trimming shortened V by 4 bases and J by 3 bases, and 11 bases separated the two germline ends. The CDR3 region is CASSKDEGGNTIYF. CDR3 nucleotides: TGCGCCAGCAGCAAGGACGAGGGTGGAAACACCATATATTTT.

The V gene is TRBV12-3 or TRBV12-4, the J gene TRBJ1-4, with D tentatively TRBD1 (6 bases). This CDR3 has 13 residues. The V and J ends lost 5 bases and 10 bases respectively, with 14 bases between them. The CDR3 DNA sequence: TGTGCCAGCAGTCTGGGAGAAGGGGGAAAACTGTTTTTT. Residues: CASSLGEGGKLFF.

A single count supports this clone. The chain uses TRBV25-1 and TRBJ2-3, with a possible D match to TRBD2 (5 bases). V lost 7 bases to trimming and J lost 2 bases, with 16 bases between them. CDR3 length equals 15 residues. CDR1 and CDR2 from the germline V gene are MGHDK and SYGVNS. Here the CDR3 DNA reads TGTGCCAGCAAGCCAGTGTCCGGGAACACAGATACGCAGTATTTT. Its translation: CASKPVSGNTDTQYF.

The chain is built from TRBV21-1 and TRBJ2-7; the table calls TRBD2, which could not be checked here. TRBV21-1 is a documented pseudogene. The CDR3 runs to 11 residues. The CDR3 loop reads CAKDGTYEQYF. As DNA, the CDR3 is TGTGCCAAGGACGGGACCTACGAGCAGTACTTC.

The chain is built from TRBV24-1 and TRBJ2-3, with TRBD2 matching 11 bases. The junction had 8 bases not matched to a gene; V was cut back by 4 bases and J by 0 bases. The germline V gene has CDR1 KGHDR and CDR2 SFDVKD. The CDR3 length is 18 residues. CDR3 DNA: TGTGCCACCAGTGACGCGGGACTAGCGGCTGCTAGCACAGATACGCAGTATTTT. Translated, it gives CATSDAGLAAASTDTQYF.

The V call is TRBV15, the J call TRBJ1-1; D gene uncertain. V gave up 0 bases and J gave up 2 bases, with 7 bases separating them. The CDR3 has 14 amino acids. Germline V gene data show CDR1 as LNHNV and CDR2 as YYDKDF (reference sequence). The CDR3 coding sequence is TGTGCCACCAGCAGAGATCAACTCAACACTGAAGCTTTCTTT. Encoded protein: CATSRDQLNTEAFF. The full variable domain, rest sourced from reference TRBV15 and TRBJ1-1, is DAMVIQNPRYQVTQFGKPVTLSCSQTLNHNVMYWYQQKSSQAPKLLFHYYDKDFNNEADTPDNFQSRRPNTSFCFLDIRSPGLGDTAMYLCATSRDQLNTEAFFGQGTRLTVV.

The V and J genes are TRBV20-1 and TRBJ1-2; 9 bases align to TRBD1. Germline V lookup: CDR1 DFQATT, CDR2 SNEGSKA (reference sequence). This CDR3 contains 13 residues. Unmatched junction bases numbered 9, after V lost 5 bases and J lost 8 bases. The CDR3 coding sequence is TGCAGTGCTGGTGAACAGGGGGCGCGAGGCTACACCTTC. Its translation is CSAGEQGARGYTF.

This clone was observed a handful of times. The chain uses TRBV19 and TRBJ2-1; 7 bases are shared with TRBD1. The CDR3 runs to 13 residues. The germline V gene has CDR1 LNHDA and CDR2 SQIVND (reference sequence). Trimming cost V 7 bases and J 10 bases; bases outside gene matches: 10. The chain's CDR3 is CASNRQGLGEQFF. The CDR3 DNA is TGTGCCAGTAACCGACAGGGCCTCGGGGAGCAGTTCTTC.

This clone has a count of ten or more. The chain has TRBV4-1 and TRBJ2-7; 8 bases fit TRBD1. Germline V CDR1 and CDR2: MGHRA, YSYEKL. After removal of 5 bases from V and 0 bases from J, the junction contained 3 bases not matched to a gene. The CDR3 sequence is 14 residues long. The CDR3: CASSDRGNSYEQYF. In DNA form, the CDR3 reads TGCGCCAGCAGCGACAGGGGAAACTCCTACGAGCAGTACTTC.

The CDR3 DNA is TGTGCCAGCAGTGAAGTAACCGGGACATACGGCCAAGAGACCCAGTACTTC. Translating it yields CASSEVTGTYGQETQYF. The rearrangement joins TRBV6-1 to TRBJ2-5; possibly TRBD1 for D (6 bases). CDR3 size: 17 residues. V dropped 1 base and J dropped 1 base, with 16 bases sitting between them. Germline CDR1 and CDR2: MNHNS and SASEGT.

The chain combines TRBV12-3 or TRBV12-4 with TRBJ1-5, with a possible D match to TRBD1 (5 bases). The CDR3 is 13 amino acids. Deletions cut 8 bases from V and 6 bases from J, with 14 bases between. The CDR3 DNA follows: TGTGCCAGCGGACAAGAGGTTTTTCAGCCCCAGCATTTT. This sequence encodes CASGQEVFQPQHF.

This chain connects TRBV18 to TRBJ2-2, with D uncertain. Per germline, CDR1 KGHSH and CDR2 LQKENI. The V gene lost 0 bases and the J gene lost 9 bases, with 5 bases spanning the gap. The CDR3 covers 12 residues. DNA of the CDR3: TGTGCCAGCTCACCACCCTCCCGGGAGCTGTTTTTT. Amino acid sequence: CASSPPSRELFF.

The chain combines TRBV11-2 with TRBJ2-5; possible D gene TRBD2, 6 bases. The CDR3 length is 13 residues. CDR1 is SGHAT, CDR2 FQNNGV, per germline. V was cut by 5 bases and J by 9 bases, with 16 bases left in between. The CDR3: CASSTTRQRAQYF. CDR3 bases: TGTGCCAGCAGCACTACCCGACAGCGGGCCCAGTACTTC. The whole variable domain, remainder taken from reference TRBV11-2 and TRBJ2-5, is EAGVAQSPRYKIIEKRQSVAFWCNPISGHATLYWYQQILGQGPKLLIQFQNNGVVDDSQLPKDRFSAERLKGVDSTLKIQPAKLEDSAVYLCASSTTRQRAQYFGPGTRLLVL.